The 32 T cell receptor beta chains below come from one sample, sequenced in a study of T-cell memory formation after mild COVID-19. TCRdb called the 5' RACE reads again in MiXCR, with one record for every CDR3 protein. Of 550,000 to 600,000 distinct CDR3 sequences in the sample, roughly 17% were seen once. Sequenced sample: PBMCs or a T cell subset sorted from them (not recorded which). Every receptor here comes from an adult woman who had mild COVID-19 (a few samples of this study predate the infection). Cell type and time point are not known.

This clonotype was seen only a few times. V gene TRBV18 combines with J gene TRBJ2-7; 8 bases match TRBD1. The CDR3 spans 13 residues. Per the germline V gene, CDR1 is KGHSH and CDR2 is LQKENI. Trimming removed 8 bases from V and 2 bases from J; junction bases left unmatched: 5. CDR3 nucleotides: TGTGCCAGCGGACAGGGTTCGACCTACGAGCAGTACTTC. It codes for CASGQGSTYEQYF.

This CDR3 reads CASRTGSRSYNEQFF. The CDR3 DNA reads as TGCGCCAGCAGGACAGGGTCCCGCTCCTACAATGAGCAGTTCTTC. V usage is TRBV5-1 and J usage is TRBJ2-1; 7 bases agree with TRBD1. Looked up from germline, CDR1 is SGHRS and CDR2 is YFSETQ. With V trimmed by 5 bases and J by 0 bases, 5 bases remained unmatched. This CDR3 spans 15 amino acids.

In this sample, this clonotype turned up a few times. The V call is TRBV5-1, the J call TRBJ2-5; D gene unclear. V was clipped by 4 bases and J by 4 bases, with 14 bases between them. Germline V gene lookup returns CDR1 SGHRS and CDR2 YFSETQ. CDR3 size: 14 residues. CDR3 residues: CASSLGQAGETQYF. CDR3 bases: TGCGCCAGCAGCCTTGGGCAGGCAGGAGAGACCCAGTACTTC.

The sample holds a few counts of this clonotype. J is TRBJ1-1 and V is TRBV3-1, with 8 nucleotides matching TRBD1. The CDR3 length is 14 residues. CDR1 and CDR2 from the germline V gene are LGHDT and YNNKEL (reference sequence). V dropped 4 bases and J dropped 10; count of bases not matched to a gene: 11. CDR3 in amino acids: CASSPHARGRGAFF. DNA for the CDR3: TGTGCCAGCAGCCCCCATGCCAGGGGGCGTGGAGCTTTCTTT.

CDR3 bases: TGTGCCAGCACCCTCGGGAGTGGAGAGACCCAGTACTTC. Translated, it gives CASTLGSGETQYF. The rearrangement uses TRBV12-3 or TRBV12-4 and TRBJ2-5, with a possible D match to TRBD2 (6 bases). The CDR3 is 13 residues long. Between the trimmed V and J ends, which lost 7 bases and 4 bases, there was a span of 13 bases.

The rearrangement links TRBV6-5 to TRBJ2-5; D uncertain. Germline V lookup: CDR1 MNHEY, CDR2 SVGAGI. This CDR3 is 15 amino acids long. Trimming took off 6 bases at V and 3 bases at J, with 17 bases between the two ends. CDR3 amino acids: CASRAPKLQKETQYF. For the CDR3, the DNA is TGTGCCAGCAGGGCACCAAAACTGCAGAAAGAGACCCAGTACTTC.

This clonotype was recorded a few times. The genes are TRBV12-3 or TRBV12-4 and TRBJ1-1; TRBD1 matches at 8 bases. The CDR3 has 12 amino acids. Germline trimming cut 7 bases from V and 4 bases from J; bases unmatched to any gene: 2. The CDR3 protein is CASTRGPTEAFF. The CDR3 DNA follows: TGTGCCAGCACCAGGGGGCCCACTGAAGCTTTCTTT.

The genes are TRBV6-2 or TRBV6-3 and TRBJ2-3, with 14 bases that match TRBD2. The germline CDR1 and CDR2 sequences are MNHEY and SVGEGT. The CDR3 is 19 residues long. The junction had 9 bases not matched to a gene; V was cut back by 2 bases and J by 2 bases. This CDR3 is CASSYRSGTSGGLTDTQYF. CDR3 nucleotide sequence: TGTGCCAGCAGTTACCGGTCCGGGACTAGCGGGGGCCTCACAGATACGCAGTATTTT.

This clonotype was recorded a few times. The DNA of the CDR3 is TGTGCCAGCAGCCAAGGCCCCACCATATATTTT. Translated, it gives CASSQGPTIYF. This rearrangement joins TRBV14 to TRBJ1-3; unclear D gene. CDR1 SGHDN and CDR2 FVKESK come from the germline V gene. CDR3 length: 11 residues. V was pared by 1 base and J by 9 bases, with 4 bases between.

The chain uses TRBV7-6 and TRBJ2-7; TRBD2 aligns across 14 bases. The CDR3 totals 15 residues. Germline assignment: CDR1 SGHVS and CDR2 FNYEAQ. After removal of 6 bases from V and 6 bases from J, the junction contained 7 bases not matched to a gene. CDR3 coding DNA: TGTGCCAGCAGATTCGGGACTAGCGGGAGTCCCGAGCAGTACTTC. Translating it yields CASRFGTSGSPEQYF.

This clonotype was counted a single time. This CDR3 is CATSDSQGATDTQYF. The CDR3 DNA sequence: TGTGCCACCAGTGATTCGCAGGGGGCCACAGATACGCAGTATTTT. This chain joins TRBV24-1 and TRBJ2-3, with 8 bases fitting TRBD1. This CDR3 contains 15 residues. In germline, CDR1 is KGHDR, CDR2 SFDVKD. V was clipped by 2 bases and J by 2 bases; unmatched bases: 2.

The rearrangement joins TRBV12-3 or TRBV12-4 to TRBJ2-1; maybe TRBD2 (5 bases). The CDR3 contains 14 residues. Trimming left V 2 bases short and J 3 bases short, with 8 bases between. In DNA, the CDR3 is TGTGCCAGCAGTTTATGGGGAGACTACAATGAGCAGTTCTTC. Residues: CASSLWGDYNEQFF.

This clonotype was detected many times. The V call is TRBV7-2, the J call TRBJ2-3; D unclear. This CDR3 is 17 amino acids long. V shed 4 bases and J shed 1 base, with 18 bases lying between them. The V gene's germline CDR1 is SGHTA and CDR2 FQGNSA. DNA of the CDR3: TGTGCCAGCAGCTACAGAGGATCAATTTGGGGCACAGATACGCAGTATTTT. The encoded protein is CASSYRGSIWGTDTQYF.

DNA for the CDR3: TGTGCCATCAGTGAGTCGTGGCGACTAGCGGGGGCAGAGGATACGCAGTATTTT. Translating gives CAISESWRLAGAEDTQYF. The chain is built from TRBV10-3 and TRBJ2-3; TRBD2 aligns across 12 bases. The V gene end was trimmed by 0 bases and the J gene end by 6 bases; junction bases not matched to a gene: 10. Germline V CDR1 and CDR2: ENHRY, SYGVKD. The length of the CDR3 is 18 residues.

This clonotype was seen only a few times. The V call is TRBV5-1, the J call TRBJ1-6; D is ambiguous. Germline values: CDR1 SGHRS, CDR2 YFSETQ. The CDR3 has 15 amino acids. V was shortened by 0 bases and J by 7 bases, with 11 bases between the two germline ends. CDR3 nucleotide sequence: TGCGCCAGCAGCTTGGGGACCGTGGGAAATTCACCCCTCCACTTT. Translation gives CASSLGTVGNSPLHF.

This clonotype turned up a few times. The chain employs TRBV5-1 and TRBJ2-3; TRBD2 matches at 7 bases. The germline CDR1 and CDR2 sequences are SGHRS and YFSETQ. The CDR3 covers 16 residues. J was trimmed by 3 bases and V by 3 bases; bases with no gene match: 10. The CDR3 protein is CASSWGPGGGTDTQYF. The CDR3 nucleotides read TGCGCCAGCAGCTGGGGCCCTGGCGGGGGTACAGATACGCAGTATTTT.

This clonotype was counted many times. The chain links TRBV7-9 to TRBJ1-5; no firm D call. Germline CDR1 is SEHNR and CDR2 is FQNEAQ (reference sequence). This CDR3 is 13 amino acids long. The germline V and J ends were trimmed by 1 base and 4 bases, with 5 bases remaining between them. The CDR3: CASSLGQNQPQHF. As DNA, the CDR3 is TGTGCCAGCAGCTTAGGCCAGAATCAGCCCCAGCATTTT.

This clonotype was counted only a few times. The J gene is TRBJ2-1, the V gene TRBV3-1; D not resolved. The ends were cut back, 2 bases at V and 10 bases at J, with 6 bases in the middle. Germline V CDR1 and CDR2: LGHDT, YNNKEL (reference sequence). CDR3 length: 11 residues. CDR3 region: CASSQSREQFF. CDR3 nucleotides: TGTGCCAGCAGCCAAAGCAGGGAGCAGTTCTTC.

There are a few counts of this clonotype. The chain's CDR3 is CATQGGGDGYTF. The CDR3 DNA follows: TGTGCCACGCAGGGTGGGGGTGATGGCTACACCTTC. The gene calls are TRBV6-5 and TRBJ1-2; a possible D gene is TRBD1 (5 bases). This CDR3 has 12 amino acids. V lost 10 bases and J 6 bases, leaving 15 bases between the germline ends. CDR1 MNHEY and CDR2 SVGAGI come from the germline V gene.

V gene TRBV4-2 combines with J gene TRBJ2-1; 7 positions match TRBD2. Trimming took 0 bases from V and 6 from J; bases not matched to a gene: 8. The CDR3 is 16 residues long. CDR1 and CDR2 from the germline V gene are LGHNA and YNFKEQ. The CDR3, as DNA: TGTGCCAGCAGCCAAGATCCGGCGGGAGCTCGCAATGAGCAGTTCTTC. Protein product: CASSQDPAGARNEQFF.

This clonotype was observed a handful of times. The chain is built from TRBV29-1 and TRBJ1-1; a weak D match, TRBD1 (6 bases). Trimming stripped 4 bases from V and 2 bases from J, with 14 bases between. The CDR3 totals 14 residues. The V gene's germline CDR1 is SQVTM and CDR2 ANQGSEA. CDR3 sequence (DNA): TGCAGCGTTGTGAGGGGACACCTTAACACTGAAGCTTTCTTT. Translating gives CSVVRGHLNTEAFF.

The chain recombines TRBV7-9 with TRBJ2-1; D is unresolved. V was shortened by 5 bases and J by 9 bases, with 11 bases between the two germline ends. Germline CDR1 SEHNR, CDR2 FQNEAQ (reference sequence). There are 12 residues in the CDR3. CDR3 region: CASSTHWSEQFF. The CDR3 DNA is TGTGCCAGCAGCACGCATTGGAGTGAGCAGTTCTTC.

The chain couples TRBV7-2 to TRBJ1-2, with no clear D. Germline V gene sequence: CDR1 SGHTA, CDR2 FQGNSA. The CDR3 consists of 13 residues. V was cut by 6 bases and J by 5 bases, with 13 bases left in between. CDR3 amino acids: CASREGREYGYTF. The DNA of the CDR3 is TGTGCCAGCAGAGAAGGACGGGAGTATGGCTACACCTTC.

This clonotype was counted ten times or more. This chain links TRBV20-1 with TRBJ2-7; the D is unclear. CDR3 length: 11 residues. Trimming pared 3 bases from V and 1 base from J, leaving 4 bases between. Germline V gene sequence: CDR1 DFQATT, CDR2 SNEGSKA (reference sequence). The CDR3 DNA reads TGCAGTGCTAGGAGGTCCTACGAGCAGTACTTC. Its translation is CSARRSYEQYF.

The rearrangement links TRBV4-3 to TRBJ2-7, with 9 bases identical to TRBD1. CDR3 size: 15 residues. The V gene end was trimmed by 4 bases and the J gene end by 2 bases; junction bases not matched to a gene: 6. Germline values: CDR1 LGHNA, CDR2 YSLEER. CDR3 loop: CASSPGQGIPYEQYF. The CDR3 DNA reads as TGCGCCAGCAGCCCTGGACAGGGGATTCCCTACGAGCAGTACTTC.

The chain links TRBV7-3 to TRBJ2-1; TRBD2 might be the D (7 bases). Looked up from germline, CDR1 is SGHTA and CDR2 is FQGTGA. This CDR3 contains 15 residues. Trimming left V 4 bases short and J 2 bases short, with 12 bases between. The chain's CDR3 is CASSSGAGAYNEQFF. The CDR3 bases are TGTGCCAGCAGCTCGGGGGCGGGGGCCTACAATGAGCAGTTCTTC.

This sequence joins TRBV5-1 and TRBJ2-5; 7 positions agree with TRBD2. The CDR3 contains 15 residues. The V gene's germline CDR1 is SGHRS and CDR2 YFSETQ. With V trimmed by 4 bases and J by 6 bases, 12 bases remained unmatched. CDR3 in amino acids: CASSTGGSRMKTQYF. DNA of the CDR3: TGCGCCAGCAGCACGGGAGGATCGCGTATGAAGACCCAGTACTTC.

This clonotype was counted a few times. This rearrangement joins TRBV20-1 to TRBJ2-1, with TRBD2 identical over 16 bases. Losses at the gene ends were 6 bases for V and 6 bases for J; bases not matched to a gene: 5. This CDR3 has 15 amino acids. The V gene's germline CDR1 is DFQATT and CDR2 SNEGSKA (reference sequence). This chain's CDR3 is CSAGLAGGPLNEQFF. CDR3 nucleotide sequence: TGCAGTGCGGGACTAGCGGGAGGGCCTCTCAATGAGCAGTTCTTC.

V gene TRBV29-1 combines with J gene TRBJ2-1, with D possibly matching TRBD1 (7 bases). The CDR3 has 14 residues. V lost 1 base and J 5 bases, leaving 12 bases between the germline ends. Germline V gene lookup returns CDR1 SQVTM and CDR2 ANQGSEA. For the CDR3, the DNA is TGCAGCGTTGAAGGGCAGGGGGGCCACAATGAGCAGTTCTTC. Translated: CSVEGQGGHNEQFF.

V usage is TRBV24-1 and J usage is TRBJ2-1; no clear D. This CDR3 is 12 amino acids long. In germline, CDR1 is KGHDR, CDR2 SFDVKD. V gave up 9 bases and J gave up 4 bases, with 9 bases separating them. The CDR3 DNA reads TGTGCCACCCCCACGAAGTACAATGAGCAGTTCTTC. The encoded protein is CATPTKYNEQFF.

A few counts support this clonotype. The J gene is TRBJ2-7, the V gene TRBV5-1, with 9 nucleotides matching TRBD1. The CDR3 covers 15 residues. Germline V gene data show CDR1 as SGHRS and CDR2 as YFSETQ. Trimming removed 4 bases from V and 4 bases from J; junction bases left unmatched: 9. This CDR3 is CASSDGTGSVYEQYF. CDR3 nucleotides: TGCGCCAGCAGCGATGGGACAGGGAGCGTTTACGAGCAGTACTTC.

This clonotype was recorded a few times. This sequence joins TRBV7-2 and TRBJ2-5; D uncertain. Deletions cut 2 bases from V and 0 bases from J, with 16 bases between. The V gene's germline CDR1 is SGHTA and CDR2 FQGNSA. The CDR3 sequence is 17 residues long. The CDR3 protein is CASSLSVGPGHQETQYF. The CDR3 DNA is TGTGCCAGCAGCTTATCGGTCGGCCCCGGCCACCAAGAGACCCAGTACTTC. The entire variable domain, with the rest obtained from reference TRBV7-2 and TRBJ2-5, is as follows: GAGVSQSPSNKVTEKGKDVELRCDPISGHTALYWYRQSLGQGLEFLIYFQGNSAPDKSGLPSDRFSAERTGGSVSTLTIQRTQQEDSAVYLCASSLSVGPGHQETQYFGPGTRLLVL.